This T cell receptor beta chain appears in the sequencing data of a study of STAT5B mutations in CD4+ large granular lymphocyte leukemia (dated by TCRdb to about 2022). At the level of the whole study: Among the healthy controls, the CDR3 'QG' motif was associated with a particular HLA allele. The TCRbeta repertoires of CD4+ T-cell large granular lymphocyte leukemia patients were compared with the TCRbeta repertoires of healthy blood donors. Flow cytometry performed on FACSCanto II or FACSVerse showed that the purified fractions had more than 95% purity among lymphocytes. Overall study outcomes, separate from this receptor: The data were not HLA-matched, and the relatively small sample size could explain the higher clonality seen in CD4+ compared with CD8+ T-LGLL. Enrichment of TRBV06-family usage was observed among the top patient clones (8/27) relative to healthy controls (2/35). Main leukemic clonotypes were private to each patient, although roughly 26% appeared at low frequency in other patients' non-leukemic repertoires. CD4-sorted patient repertoires appeared more clonal than healthy CD4+ repertoires, and this difference persisted after removing the putative leukemic clones.

The immunoSEQ assay at survey resolution was applied to genomic DNA for sequencing of TCRbeta rearrangements. The authors' pipeline ran thus. In the TCR sequencing data, the smallest productive clonotype frequency that could be detected was 2.59 x 10-5. Only productive TCRbeta rearrangements, meaning sequences that were complete and in-frame, were kept for the analyses. The clonality of each sample was calculated as Simpson clonality in the immunoSEQ Analyzer version 3.0. Based on frequency, clones were grouped as very rare, small, medium, large (1-20%) or hyperexpanded (>20%). Generation probabilities were estimated with OLGA 1.2.3, V-gene circos plots were generated with VDJtools, specificities were searched for in VDJdb, and CDR3 motifs were identified with GLIPH. TCRdb holds this immuneACCESS table with in-frame rearrangements only. Some clones are missing; in checked studies, unresolved V genes explain under half, and the rest has no known cause. The DNA gave D and trimming, while V, J and clone size come from that table. The sample table contains about 30,000 clones; only one count was recorded for approximately 80% of them. 2.1% of the sample is held by the ten biggest clonotypes.

Based on the germline V gene, the CDR1 and CDR2 sequences are SGHAT and FQNNGV. The CDR3 numbers 15 residues from cysteine through phenylalanine. CDR3 DNA only is kept here, 45 bases in frame from base 1. Cut back by 8 bases and 2 bases, the V and J ends lie 13 bases apart. Buffy coats from roughly 40 blood donors, supplied by the Finnish Red Cross blood service, were used as healthy controls. All TCR-sequenced material derived from peripheral blood: patient blood samples and healthy donor buffy coats. Ficoll-Hypaque gradient centrifugation was used to isolate peripheral blood mononuclear cells. Magnetic purification was used to isolate CD4+ cells from the buffy coats of the healthy controls. Genomic DNA was extracted with the Gentra Puregene Cell and Tissue kit and quantified on a Qubit 2.0 fluorometer. Notes on this clone: This clone's antigen is unknown. Base qualities are not recorded, but no much larger clone differs from it by a single base.

The sequence was obtained from a human donor in good health. The specimen was CD4+ T cells from blood buffy coats. The chain was built from TRBV11-2 and TRBJ2-6; D gene: possibly TRBD2, on 6 matching bases. The CDR3 region reads CASGGYSPGANVLTF. The nucleotide sequence reads TGTGCCAGCGGGGGGTACTCCCCTGGGGCCAACGTCCTGACTTTC.